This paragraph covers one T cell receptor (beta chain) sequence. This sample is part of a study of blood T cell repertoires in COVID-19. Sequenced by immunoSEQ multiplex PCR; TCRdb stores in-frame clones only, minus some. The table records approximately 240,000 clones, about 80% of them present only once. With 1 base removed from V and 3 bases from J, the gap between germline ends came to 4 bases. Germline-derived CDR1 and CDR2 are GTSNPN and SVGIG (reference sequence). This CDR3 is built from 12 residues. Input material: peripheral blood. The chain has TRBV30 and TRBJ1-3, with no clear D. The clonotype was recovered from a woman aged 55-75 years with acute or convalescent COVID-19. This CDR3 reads CAWSGYGNTIYF. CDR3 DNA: TGTGCCTGGAGTGGCTATGGAAACACCATATATTTT. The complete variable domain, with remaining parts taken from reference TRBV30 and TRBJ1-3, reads SQTIHQWPATLVQPVGSPLSLECTVEGTSNPNLYWYRQAAGRGLQLLFYSVGIGQISSEVPQNLSASRPQDRQFILSSKKLLLSDSGFYLCAWSGYGNTIYFGEGSWLTVV.